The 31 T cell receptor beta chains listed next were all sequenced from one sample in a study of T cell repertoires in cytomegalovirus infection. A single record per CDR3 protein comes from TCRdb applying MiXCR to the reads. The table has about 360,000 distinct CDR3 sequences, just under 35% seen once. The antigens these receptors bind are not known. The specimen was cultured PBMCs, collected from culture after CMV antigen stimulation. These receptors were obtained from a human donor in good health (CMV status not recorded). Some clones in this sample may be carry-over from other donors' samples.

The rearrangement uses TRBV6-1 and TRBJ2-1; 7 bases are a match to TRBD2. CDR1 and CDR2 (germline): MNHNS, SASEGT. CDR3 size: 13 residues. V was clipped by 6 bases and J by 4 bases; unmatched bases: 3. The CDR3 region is CASSRSGYNEQFF. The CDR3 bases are TGTGCCAGCAGCCGTAGCGGGTACAATGAGCAGTTCTTC.

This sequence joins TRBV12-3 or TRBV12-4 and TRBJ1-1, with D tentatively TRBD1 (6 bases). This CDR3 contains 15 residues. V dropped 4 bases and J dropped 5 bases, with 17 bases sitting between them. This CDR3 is CASSSVKGVRTEAFF. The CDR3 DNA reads TGTGCCAGCAGTTCGGTTAAGGGGGTGCGGACTGAAGCTTTCTTT.

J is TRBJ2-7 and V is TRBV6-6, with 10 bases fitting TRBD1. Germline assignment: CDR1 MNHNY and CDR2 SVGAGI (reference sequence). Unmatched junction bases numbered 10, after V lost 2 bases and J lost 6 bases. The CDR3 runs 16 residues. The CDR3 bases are TGTGCCAGCAGTTACCTAACGGGACAGGGGCTTGGCGAGCAGTACGTC. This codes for CASSYLTGQGLGEQYV.

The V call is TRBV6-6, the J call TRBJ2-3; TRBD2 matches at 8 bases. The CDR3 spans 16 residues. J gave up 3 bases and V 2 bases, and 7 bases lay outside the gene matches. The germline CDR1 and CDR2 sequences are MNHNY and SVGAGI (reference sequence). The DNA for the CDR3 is TGTGCCAGCAGTTACCCGCCGGGAGGGGTGACAGATACGCAGTATTTT. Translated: CASSYPPGGVTDTQYF.

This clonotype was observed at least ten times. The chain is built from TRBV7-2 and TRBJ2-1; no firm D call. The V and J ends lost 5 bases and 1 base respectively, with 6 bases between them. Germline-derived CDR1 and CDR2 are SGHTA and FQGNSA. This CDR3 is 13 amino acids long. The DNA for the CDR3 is TGTGCCAGCAGCAGGGAATCCTACAATGAGCAGTTCTTC. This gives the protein CASSRESYNEQFF.

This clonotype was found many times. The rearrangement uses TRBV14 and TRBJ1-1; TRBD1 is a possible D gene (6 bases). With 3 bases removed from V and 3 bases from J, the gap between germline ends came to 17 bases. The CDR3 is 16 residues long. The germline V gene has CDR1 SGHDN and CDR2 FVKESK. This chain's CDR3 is CASSQAWGPMDTEAFF. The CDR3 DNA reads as TGTGCCAGCAGCCAGGCATGGGGGCCGATGGACACTGAAGCTTTCTTT.

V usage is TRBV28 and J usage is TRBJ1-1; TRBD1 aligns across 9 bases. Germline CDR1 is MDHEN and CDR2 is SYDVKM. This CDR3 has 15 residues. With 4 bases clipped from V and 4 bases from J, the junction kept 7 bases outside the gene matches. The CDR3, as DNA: TGTGCCAGCAGTTCGTCGGGACAGGGTGGCACTGAAGCTTTCTTT. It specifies CASSSSGQGGTEAFF.

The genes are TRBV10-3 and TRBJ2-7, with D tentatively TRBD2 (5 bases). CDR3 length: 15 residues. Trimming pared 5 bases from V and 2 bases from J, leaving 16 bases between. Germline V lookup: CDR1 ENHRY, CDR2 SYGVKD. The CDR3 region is CAISRGLEEPYEQYF. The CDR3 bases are TGTGCCATCAGTCGAGGGTTGGAGGAACCCTACGAGCAGTACTTC.

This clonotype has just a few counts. The CDR3 loop is CASRITGGPSGVYNEQFF. The CDR3 nucleotides read TGTGCCAGCAGGATAACAGGGGGCCCTAGCGGAGTTTACAATGAGCAGTTCTTC. This chain uses TRBV6-1 with TRBJ2-1; 9 bases match TRBD1. V lost 6 bases to trimming and J lost 4 bases; unmatched junction nucleotides: 16. This CDR3 has 18 residues. Germline V gene lookup returns CDR1 MNHNS and CDR2 SASEGT.

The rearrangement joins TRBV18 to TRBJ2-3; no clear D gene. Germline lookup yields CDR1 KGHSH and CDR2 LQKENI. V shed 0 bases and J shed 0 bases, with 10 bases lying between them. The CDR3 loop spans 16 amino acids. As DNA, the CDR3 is TGTGCCAGCTCACCACCCCAGCAGAGCAGCACAGATACGCAGTATTTT. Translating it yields CASSPPQQSSTDTQYF. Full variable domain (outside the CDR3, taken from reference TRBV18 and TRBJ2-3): NAGVMQNPRHLVRRRGQEARLRCSPMKGHSHVYWYRQLPEEGLKFMVYLQKENIIDESGMPKERFSAEFPKEGPSILRIQQVVRGDSAAYFCASSPPQQSSTDTQYFGPGTRLTVL.

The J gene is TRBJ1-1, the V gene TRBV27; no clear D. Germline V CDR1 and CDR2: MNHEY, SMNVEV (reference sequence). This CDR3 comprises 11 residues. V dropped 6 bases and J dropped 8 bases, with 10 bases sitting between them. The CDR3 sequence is CASSAGPEAFF. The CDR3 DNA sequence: TGTGCCAGCAGCGCAGGACCAGAAGCTTTCTTT.

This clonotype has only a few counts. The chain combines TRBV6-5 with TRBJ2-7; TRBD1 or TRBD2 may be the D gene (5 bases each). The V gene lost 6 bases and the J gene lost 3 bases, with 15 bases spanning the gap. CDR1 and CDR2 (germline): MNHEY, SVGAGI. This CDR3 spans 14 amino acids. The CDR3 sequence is CASSPEGSLYEQYF. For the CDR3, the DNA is TGTGCCAGCAGCCCCGAGGGGTCGCTCTACGAGCAGTACTTC.

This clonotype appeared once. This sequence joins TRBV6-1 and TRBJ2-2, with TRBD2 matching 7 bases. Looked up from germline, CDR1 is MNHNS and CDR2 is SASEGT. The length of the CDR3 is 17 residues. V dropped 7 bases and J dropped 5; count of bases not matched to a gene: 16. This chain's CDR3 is CASTPDPGHGGTGELFF. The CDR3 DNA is TGTGCCAGCACCCCAGACCCTGGGCACGGGGGGACCGGGGAGCTGTTTTTT.

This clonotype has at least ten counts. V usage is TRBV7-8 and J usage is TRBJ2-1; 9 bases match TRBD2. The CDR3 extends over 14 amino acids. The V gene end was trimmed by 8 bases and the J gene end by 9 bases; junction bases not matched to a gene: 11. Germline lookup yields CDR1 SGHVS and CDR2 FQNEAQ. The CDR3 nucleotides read TGTGCCAGCGGGGGACTAGCCGAAGATGGTGAGCAGTTCTTC. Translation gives CASGGLAEDGEQFF.

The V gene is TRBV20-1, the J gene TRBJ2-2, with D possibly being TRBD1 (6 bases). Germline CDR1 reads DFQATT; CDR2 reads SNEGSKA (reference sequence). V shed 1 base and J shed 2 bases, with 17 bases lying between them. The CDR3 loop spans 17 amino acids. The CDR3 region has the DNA TGCAGTGCTAGAGTCCTTCTGCCGGGACAAAACACCGGGGAGCTGTTTTTT. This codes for CSARVLLPGQNTGELFF.

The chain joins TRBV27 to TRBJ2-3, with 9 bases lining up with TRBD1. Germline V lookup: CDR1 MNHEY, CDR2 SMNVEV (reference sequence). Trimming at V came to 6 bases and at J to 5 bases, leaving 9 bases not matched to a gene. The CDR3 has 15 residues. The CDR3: CASSTTGGAGDTQYF. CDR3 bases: TGTGCCAGCAGCACAACAGGGGGCGCGGGAGATACGCAGTATTTT.

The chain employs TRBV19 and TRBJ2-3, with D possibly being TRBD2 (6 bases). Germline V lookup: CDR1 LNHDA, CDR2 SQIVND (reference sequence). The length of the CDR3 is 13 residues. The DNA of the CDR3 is TGTGCAAGCGGGTTCCAGAGCACAGATACGCAGTATTTT. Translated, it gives CASGFQSTDTQYF.

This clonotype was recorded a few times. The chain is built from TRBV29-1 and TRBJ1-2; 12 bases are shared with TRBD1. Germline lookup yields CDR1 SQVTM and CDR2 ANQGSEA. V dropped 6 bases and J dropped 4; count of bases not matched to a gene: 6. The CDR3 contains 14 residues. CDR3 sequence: CSVSGTGGLYGYTF. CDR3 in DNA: TGCAGCGTCTCCGGGACAGGGGGCCTCTATGGCTACACCTTC.

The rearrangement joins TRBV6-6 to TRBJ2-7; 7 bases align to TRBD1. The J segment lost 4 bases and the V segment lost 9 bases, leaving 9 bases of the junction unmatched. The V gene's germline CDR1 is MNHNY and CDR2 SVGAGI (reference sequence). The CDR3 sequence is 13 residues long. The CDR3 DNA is TGTGCCAGTAAGGGGCCAGGGGGATACGAGCAGTACTTC. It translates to CASKGPGGYEQYF.

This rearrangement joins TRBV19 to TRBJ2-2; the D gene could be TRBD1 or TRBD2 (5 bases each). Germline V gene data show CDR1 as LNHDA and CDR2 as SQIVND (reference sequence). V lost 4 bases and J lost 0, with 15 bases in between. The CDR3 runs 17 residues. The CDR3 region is CASSKGRGRANTGELFF. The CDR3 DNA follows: TGTGCCAGTAGTAAGGGACGGGGCAGGGCGAACACCGGGGAGCTGTTTTTT.

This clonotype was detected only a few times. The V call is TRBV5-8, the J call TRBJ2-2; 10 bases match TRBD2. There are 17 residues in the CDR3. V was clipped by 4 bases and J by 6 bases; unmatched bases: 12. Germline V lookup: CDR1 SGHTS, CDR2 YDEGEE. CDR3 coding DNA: TGTGCCAGCAGCCCCGCTAGGGCTAGCGGGAGCGCCGGGGAGCTGTTTTTT. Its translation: CASSPARASGSAGELFF.

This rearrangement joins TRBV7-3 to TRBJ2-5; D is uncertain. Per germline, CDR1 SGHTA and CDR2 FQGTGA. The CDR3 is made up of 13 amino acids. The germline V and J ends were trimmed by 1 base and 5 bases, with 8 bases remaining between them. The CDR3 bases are TGTGCCAGCAGCTTAAATTACGGGGAGACCCAGTACTTC. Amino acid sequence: CASSLNYGETQYF.

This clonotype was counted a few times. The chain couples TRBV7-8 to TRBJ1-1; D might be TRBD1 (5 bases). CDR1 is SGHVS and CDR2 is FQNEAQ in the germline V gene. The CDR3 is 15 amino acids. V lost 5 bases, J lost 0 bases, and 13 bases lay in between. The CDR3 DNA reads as TGTGCCAGCAGCCCCAGACAGACCATGAACACTGAAGCTTTCTTT. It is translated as CASSPRQTMNTEAFF.

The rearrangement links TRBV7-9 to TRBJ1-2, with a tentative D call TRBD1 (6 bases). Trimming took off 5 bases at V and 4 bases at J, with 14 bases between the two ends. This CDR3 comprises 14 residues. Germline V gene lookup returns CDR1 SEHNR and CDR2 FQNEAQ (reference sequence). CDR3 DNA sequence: TGTGCCAGCAGCCCTTCTGGACAGCTCTATGGCTACACCTTC. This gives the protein CASSPSGQLYGYTF.

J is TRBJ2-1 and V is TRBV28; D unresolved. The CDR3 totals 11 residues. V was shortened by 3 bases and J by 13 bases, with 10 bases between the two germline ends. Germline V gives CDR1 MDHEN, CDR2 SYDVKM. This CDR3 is CASSFVGNQFF. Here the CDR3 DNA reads TGTGCCAGCAGTTTCGTGGGAAATCAGTTCTTC. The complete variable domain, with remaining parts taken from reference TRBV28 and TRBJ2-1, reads DVKVTQSSRYLVKRTGEKVFLECVQDMDHENMFWYRQDPGLGLRLIYFSYDVKMKEKGDIPEGYSVSREKKERFSLILESASTNQTSMYLCASSFVGNQFFGPGTRLTVL.

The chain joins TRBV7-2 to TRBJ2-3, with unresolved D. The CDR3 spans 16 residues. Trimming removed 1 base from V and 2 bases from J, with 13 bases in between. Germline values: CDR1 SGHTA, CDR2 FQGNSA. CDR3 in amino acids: CASSLVGALPTDTQYF. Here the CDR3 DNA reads TGTGCCAGCAGCTTAGTTGGTGCCCTTCCCACAGATACGCAGTATTTT.

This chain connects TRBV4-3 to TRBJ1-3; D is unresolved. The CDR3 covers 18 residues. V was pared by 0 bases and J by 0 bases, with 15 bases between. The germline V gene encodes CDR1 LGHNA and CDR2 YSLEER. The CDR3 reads CASSQEWLGSYSGNTIYF. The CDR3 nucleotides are TGCGCCAGCAGCCAAGAATGGTTGGGATCCTACTCTGGAAACACCATATATTTT.

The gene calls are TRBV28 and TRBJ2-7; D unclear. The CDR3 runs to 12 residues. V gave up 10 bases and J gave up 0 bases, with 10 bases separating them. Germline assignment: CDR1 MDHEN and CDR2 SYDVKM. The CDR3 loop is CATRPLSYEQYF. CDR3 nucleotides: TGTGCCACCCGACCCCTCTCCTACGAGCAGTACTTC.

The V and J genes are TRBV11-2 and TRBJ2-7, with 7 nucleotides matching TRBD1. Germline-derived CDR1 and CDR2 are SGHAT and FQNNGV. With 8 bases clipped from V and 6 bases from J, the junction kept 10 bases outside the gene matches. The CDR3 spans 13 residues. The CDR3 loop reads CASGLTGQGEQYV. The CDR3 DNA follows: TGTGCCAGCGGACTGACAGGGCAGGGCGAGCAGTACGTC.

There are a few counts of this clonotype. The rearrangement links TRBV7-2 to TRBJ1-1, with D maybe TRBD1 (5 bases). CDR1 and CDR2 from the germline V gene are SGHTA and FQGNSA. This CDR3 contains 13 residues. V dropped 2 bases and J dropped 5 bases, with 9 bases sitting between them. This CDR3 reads CASSLRGATEAFF. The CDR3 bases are TGTGCCAGCAGCTTACGAGGGGCGACTGAAGCTTTCTTT.

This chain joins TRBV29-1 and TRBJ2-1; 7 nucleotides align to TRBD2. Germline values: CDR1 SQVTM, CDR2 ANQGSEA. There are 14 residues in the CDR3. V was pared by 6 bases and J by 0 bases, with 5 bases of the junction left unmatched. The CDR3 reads CSVRAGTSYNEQFF. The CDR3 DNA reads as TGCAGCGTGAGAGCGGGAACCTCCTACAATGAGCAGTTCTTC.